Listed here is a single TCR beta chain. Its cognate antigen is unknown. Unmatched junction bases numbered 8, after V lost 6 bases and J lost 11 bases. This CDR3 has 11 amino acids. CDR1 is SQVTM, CDR2 ANQGSEA, per germline. TCRdb called the reads again in MiXCR, with one record for every CDR3 protein. The sample comprises 650,000 to 900,000 distinct CDR3 sequences, just under 30% of which are singletons, and about an eighth rests with the top ten. The entry originates in a study of T cell repertoires in cytomegalovirus infection. The overall study: Public signatures in TCR beta pointed to CMV infection and matching HLA type. Study-wide points: HLA-C-restricted CMV-specific TCR beta clonotypes prevailed in the ex vivo response. People with CMV and the relevant HLA were identified by cumulative public TCR beta family frequency.

The source material was cultured CD8+ T cells from PBMCs, sampled from culture after CMV antigen stimulation. This clonotype was obtained from a human donor in good health (CMV status not recorded). Some clones in this sample may be carry-over from other donors' samples. The J gene is TRBJ1-2, the V gene TRBV29-1; 8 bases line up with TRBD1. CDR3 in amino acids: CSVQDRVGYTF. CDR3 nucleotide sequence: TGCAGCGTCCAGGACAGGGTCGGTTACACCTTC.